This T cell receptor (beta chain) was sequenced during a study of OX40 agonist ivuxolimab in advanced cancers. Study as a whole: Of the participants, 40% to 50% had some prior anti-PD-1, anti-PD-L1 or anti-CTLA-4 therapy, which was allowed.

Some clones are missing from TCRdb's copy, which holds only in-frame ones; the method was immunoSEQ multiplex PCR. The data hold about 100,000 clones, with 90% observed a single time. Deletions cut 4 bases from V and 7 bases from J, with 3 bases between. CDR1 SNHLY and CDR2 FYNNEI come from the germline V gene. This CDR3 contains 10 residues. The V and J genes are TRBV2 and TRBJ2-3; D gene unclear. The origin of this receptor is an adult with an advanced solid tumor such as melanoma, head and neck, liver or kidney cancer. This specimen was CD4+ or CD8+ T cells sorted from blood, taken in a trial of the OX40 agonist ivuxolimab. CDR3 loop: CASSVNTQYF. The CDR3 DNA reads TGTGCCAGCAGTGTGAATACGCAGTATTTT.